This T cell receptor beta chain was captured by sequencing in a study of T-cell reconstitution after alpha-beta-depleted transplantation in children. This clonotype was detected many times. Its specificity is unknown. The CDR3 extends over 12 amino acids. Per the germline V gene, CDR1 is ENHRY and CDR2 is SYGVKD. V shed 9 bases and J 5 bases; nucleotides not matched to a gene: 4. For TCRbeta, the library was prepared with unique molecular identifiers. TCRdb re-derived calls from the PCR reads in MiXCR, one entry per CDR3 protein. The table lists about 16,000 distinct CDR3 sequences, roughly 7.8% of them singletons. Study-level findings and limits: Surviving recipient T cells and thymic progenitors produced the high day-60 TCRbeta diversity seen in some patients. Where alpha-beta T cells came from about two months after transplant was reportedly several hundred expanded graft clones.

The sequence was obtained from a boy less than two years old who had a stem cell transplant for Wiskott-Aldrich syndrome, so the T cells may come from the graft donor. Sequencing was performed on PBMCs, mostly from graft donor cells, taken 60 days after TCRalphabeta/CD19-depleted stem cell transplant. The V and J genes are TRBV10-3 and TRBJ2-1, with 7 bases that match TRBD2. The CDR3 nucleotides read TGTGCCATAGCGGGACTCGACAATGAGCAGTTCTTC. It encodes CAIAGLDNEQFF.